This T cell receptor beta chain is drawn from a study of cytomegalovirus exposure and HLA in healthy donors (dated by TCRdb to 2017 to 2019). About the investigation overall: According to an earlier analysis of a few hundred of the donors, roughly 180 million T cells yielded 90 million to 140 million unique TCR beta sequences and about 300 Gb of sequence data. Approximately 300 gigabases of sequencing data and 75 million to 85 million unique TCR sequences made up an early release that covered 500 to 700 HLA-typed donors. Of the roughly 410 genotyped donors, 80% to 90% were placed in the genetic ancestry cluster associated with self-reported Caucasian donors. The study aimed to test whether cataloging public T cell receptors could reveal signatures of past pathogen exposure. The T cell repertoires of roughly 660 subjects were profiled by immunosequencing and related to cytomegalovirus serostatus. In addition to the first cohort of 666 subjects, a separate validation cohort of some 120 different subjects was used. The study combined high-throughput TCR immunosequencing, statistical association of individual TCRs with disease status, and machine learning to predict cytomegalovirus infection status. A later analysis re-examined previously published TCR beta repertoires from about 670 donors and added high-resolution HLA genotyping to investigate patterns of TCR occurrence. In the later analysis, no new phenotypic data were used to find candidate immune exposures; instead, reliance was placed on TCR beta sequences and their occurrence across donors. To decide whether each TCR beta V gene segment behaved as functional or pseudogenic, an earlier analysis of several hundred of the donors relied on high-throughput TCR beta sequencing. Donor age, sex, ethnicity and CMV serostatus were collected together with the repertoire data. In a later genetic analysis, genome-wide SNP genotypes for about three fifths of the roughly 670 donors were used, and that subset was treated as a discovery cohort. All discovery cohort repertoires had been generated on a single sequencing platform. Both class I and class II loci were covered by HLA typing, at four-digit resolution. The number of donors typed differed by locus, with about 629-630 for A, B, C, DRB1 and DQB1, 522 for DQA1, 600 to 610 for DPA1, and over 400 for DPB1. About five DR-DQ haplotypes were treated as single units for association and clustering because of strong linkage in the cohort. Among roughly 400 genotyped donors of the cohort, an average of approximately 230,000 unique TCR beta nucleotide sequences were sequenced per donor, approximately 20% of them non-productive. The investigation overall reported the following: In a later analysis, TCR association rates were found to vary across HLA loci, with the most associated TCRs seen for DRB1 alleles and the fewest for HLA-C alleles. A later analysis found that HLA-associated TCR beta chains were more clonally expanded and had lower generation probabilities than equally common non-associated chains. Because the 87-base-pair reads could not distinguish some IMGT-functional V segments, including TRBV6-2 and TRBV6-3, those segments were excluded. In both the original and validation cohorts, the classifier was reported to diagnose cytomegalovirus status with high specificity and sensitivity. In a later analysis, about 17,000 TCR beta sequences were associated with specific HLA alleles at a false discovery rate of 0.05. In this cohort, only TCR beta chains were sequenced, and detectable features were limited by the absence of alpha or paired-chain data. Because counts were too low, roughly 18 rarely observed V segments, including chromosome 9 orphons, were left out of the earlier analysis of approximately 500 of the donors. A cluster of highly shared sequence variants was judged likely to be a technical artifact of the sequencing pipeline. Most CMV-associated TCR beta chains appeared to be HLA-restricted in a later analysis, and the HLA associations seemed to be driven largely by CMV exposure. In a later analysis, several top co-occurrence clusters were reported to appear linked to parvovirus B19, influenza, CMV and Epstein-Barr virus. Broadly in line with IMGT annotations, most TCR beta V segments showed up in productive rearrangements about 87% or about 30% of the time in an earlier analysis of a few hundred of the donors. A total of roughly 160 TCR beta chains were listed by the study as associated with cytomegalovirus. Sequencing depth was assumed to be roughly uniform across donors in the presence/absence analyses, though that assumption may not hold. Immune exposure information for the cohort was limited to CMV serostatus. In a later genetic analysis, fewer N-insertions in productive TCRs were reported among donors in an Asian-associated ancestry cluster than the roughly 640-donor mean. When HLA alleles, especially DR and DQ, strongly co-occurred, TCR associations were difficult to assign to individual alleles. Because HLA typing was unavailable for some donors at each locus, only the typed subset was used in association tests. A further reported finding was that TCR beta sequences accurately predicted the HLA-A and HLA-B alleles for most subjects in the first cohort. Three of the identified cytomegalovirus-associated TCR beta chains were confirmed in vitro to be specific for cytomegalovirus antigens. An association between a missense DCLRE1C variant and V-gene and J-gene trimming of TCR beta chains was found in a later genetic analysis and replicated in an independent cohort. The authors suggested that the approach could potentially be extended to other disease states and immunological phenotypes. Linkage disequilibrium might explain the correlated functional status among segregating V segments, but an unknown experimental factor could not be ruled out. Most TCR sequences were observed very rarely across donors, whereas some public TCRs were present in many individuals.

The germline V gene specifies SNHLY as CDR1 and FYNNEI as CDR2. Its CDR3 holds 11 amino acids, cysteine through phenylalanine. Only the CDR3 DNA stays, 33 bases, in frame from base 1. A distance of 8 bases separates the germline ends of V and J, which lose 7 bases and 4 bases respectively. In total, 600 or so healthy bone marrow donors made up the cohort. At the time of sampling, all cohort members were nominally healthy, though unrecorded immune exposures were likely present. The donor was CMV seropositive and belonged to the group of 250 to 350 seropositive cohort members. A peripheral blood sample was collected from each donor, and TCR beta sequencing was performed on peripheral blood mononuclear cells. The Qiagen DNeasy Blood Extraction Kit was used to extract genomic DNA from the blood cell samples. The library came from the immunoSEQ multiplex PCR assay. A mixture of 60 forward primers for TCR Vbeta segments and 13 reverse primers for TCR Jbeta segments was used in the multiplex PCR. The CDR3 region of rearranged TCR beta genes was amplified from genomic DNA by a multiplex PCR assay. Amplified TCR beta libraries were sequenced as 87-base-pair reads on the Illumina HiSeq System. The paper's data handling went like this. Across the roughly 670 repertoires, a later analysis counted 80 million or so unique TCR beta chains, around 10 million of which were shared by at least two donors. Raw reads were error-corrected and collapsed into unique sequences by a nearest-neighbor algorithm in which closely related sequences were merged to remove PCR and sequencing errors. CDR3 sequences were aligned to IMGT reference sequences to assign V, D and J gene segments. For a sequence to be retained, a match of at least six nucleotides to both a V gene segment and a J gene segment was required. A rearrangement was called productive if the CDR3 had no stop codons and remained in frame with V and J, and every other rearrangement was called non-productive. CDR3 was defined by IMGT convention, running from the second conserved V-encoded cysteine to the conserved J-encoded phenylalanine. Sequences without an unambiguous match to a single V gene segment were excluded from the earlier analysis of a few hundred of the donors. In an earlier analysis of 587 of the donors, a V segment was called functional when productive rearrangements were above 56.7%, and segregating when the standard deviation between donors exceeded 5%. To diagnose cytomegalovirus status from the catalog of TCR beta chain sequences, a statistical classification framework was built. V and J gene assignment, in a later analysis, came from comparing TCR nucleotide sequences with IMGT/GENE-DB human TR gene sequences. In a later analysis, CDR3 sequences and most-parsimonious VDJ recombination scenarios were assigned using the TCRdist pipeline. In a later analysis, each TCR beta chain was defined by its CDR3 amino acid sequence together with its V-gene family, and reads lacking a unique V-gene family were excluded. To address suspected cross-contamination and a sequencing artifact, a later analysis removed 550 to 750 highly shared, low-generation-probability nucleotide sequences. A later analysis calculated a clonal expansion index for each public chain from normalized within-repertoire ranks of inferred template counts. A later analysis computed generation probabilities with a VDJ recombination model fitted to out-of-frame rearrangements, and checked the results against IGoR. In a later analysis, hypergeometric tests were used to score TCR-TCR, TCR-HLA and TCR-CMV co-occurrence, with a repertoire-size bias correction applied to TCR pairs. To estimate false discovery rates, a later analysis permuted the HLA or CMV assignments 20 times. In a later analysis, co-occurring TCRs were grouped with DBSCAN, and TCRdist sequence similarity was added when clustering was performed within HLA-allele-positive subsets. Repertoires with fewer than 30,000 or more than 120,000 public chains, plus five repertoires with anomalous nucleotide sharing, were excluded from co-occurrence clustering. As stored in TCRdb, this immuneACCESS dataset retains in-frame rearrangements with V and J assigned. A fraction of the clones does not appear; measured against another copy, unresolved V genes explain less than half of the discrepancy, and the remainder lacks a known reason. From that table come the V and J calls and clone size; the DNA was used to work out D and trimming. This sample gives about 61,000 clones in total; roughly 90% of them show up just once. The ten largest account for about 1.6% of the sample.

Remarks on this clone: Its antigen remains undetermined. No clone much larger than this one lies a single base away; base qualities are absent.

Sequencing used PBMCs. The sequence was obtained from a man in his thirties or forties in good health and CMV-seropositive. The V and J segments used are TRBV2 and TRBJ2-7; the D gene remains uncertain. The CDR3 has the sequence CASTRGYEQYF. Read as DNA, the sequence is TGTGCCAGCACCCGAGGTTACGAGCAGTACTTC. Full variable domain (CDR3 extended with the reference TRBV2 and TRBJ2-7 proteins): EPEVTQTPSHQVTQMGQEVILRCVPISNHLYFYWYRQILGQKVEFLVSFYNNEISEKSEIFDDQFSVERPDGSNFTLKIRSTKLEDSAMYFCASTRGYEQYFGPGTRLTVT.